Below, one T cell receptor beta chain is given with its context. Its antigen is unknown. This entry comes from a study of cytomegalovirus exposure and HLA in healthy donors. Points from the study as a whole: In a later analysis, at a false discovery rate of 0.05, roughly 17,000 TCR beta sequences were associated with HLA alleles.

In the PCR, 60 Vbeta and 13 Jbeta primers were used. The repertoire was sequenced with immunoSEQ multiplex PCR; TCRdb's copy has only in-frame clones and lacks some. The sample carries roughly 140,000 clones, 65% to 90% recorded once. The CDR3 spans 17 residues. Per the germline V gene, CDR1 is WSHSY and CDR2 is SAAADI. Losses at the gene ends were 4 bases for V and 0 bases for J; bases not matched to a gene: 5. Sequences were obtained from PBMCs. This clonotype was obtained from a woman aged 50 to 65 in good health and CMV-seropositive. The chain links TRBV10-2 to TRBJ2-1; 11 positions match TRBD2. CDR3 residues: CASSASGGPVSYNEQFF. The CDR3 nucleotides are TGCGCCAGCAGTGCTAGCGGGGGGCCCGTCTCCTACAATGAGCAGTTCTTC.